Below, 19 T cell receptor beta chains from the same sample are listed, as sequenced in a study of spatial heterogeneity in lung cancer. Time point denoted: blood at routine non-recurrence follow-up after resection. TCRdb called the 5' RACE reads again in MiXCR, with one record for every CDR3 protein. The data show over 85,000 distinct CDR3 sequences, 15% to 20% seen once. The input for sequencing was PBMCs, taken at follow-up. Every receptor here comes from a male donor with early-stage non-small cell lung cancer.

The chain is built from TRBV20-1 and TRBJ1-4; D might be TRBD1 (5 bases). CDR1 is DFQATT, CDR2 SNEGSKA, per germline (reference sequence). The germline V and J ends were trimmed by 5 bases and 3 bases, with 10 bases remaining between them. The CDR3 is made up of 13 amino acids. The CDR3 DNA sequence: TGCAGTGCTCGACAGAGAGCTAATGAAAAACTGTTTTTT. As protein: CSARQRANEKLFF.

This chain uses TRBV5-6 with TRBJ2-7, with TRBD1 matching over 9 bases. V gave up 6 bases and J gave up 2 bases; unmatched junction bases: 9. Germline V gene lookup returns CDR1 SGHDT and CDR2 YYEEEE. The CDR3 totals 15 residues. The CDR3 sequence is CASTDGDRAPYEQYV. For the CDR3, the DNA is TGTGCCAGCACCGATGGGGACAGGGCACCCTACGAGCAGTACGTC.

This chain uses TRBV10-3 with TRBJ1-6; 7 bases agree with TRBD1. The CDR3 covers 14 residues. J lost 12 bases, V lost 3 bases, and 8 bases had no gene match. Germline V gene lookup returns CDR1 ENHRY and CDR2 SYGVKD. This CDR3 reads CAISEQGKVQPLHF. CDR3 DNA sequence: TGTGCCATCAGTGAACAGGGGAAAGTTCAACCCCTCCACTTT.

This clonotype has just a few counts. The J gene is TRBJ2-3, the V gene TRBV24-1; TRBD2 aligns across 8 bases. This CDR3 contains 16 residues. The V segment lost 4 bases and the J segment 4 bases; nucleotides outside the gene matches: 9. CDR1 is KGHDR, CDR2 SFDVKD, per germline. The CDR3 sequence: CATSEPLSGSSDTQYF. CDR3 in DNA: TGTGCCACCAGTGAACCGCTCAGCGGGAGCTCAGATACGCAGTATTTT.

The gene calls are TRBV5-1 and TRBJ2-2; 7 bases line up with TRBD1. Germline V gene sequence: CDR1 SGHRS, CDR2 YFSETQ. This CDR3 region has 15 residues. The V segment lost 4 bases and the J segment 6 bases; nucleotides outside the gene matches: 9. In nucleotides, the CDR3 is TGCGCCAGCAGCCCAGGGACAGAGTGGGCCGGGGAGCTGTTTTTT. Residues: CASSPGTEWAGELFF.

This clonotype was observed a few times. V is TRBV4-1 and J is TRBJ1-2, with D uncertain. CDR3 length: 14 residues. The V gene's germline CDR1 is MGHRA and CDR2 YSYEKL. V was pared by 0 bases and J by 5 bases, with 10 bases between. CDR3 in amino acids: CASSQETGKYGYTF. DNA of the CDR3: TGCGCCAGCAGCCAAGAAACCGGAAAATATGGCTACACCTTC.

The chain employs TRBV20-1 and TRBJ2-7; 16 bases are shared with TRBD2. The trim removed 0 bases at V and 4 bases at J, leaving 6 bases unmatched. There are 17 residues in the CDR3. The V gene's germline CDR1 is DFQATT and CDR2 SNEGSKA (reference sequence). CDR3: CSAREGLAGGPGYEQYV. CDR3 coding DNA: TGCAGTGCTAGAGAGGGACTAGCGGGGGGGCCTGGATACGAGCAGTACGTC.

The gene calls are TRBV4-3 and TRBJ2-3; D gene ambiguous. There are 15 residues in the CDR3. Germline V CDR1 and CDR2: LGHNA, YSLEER. V dropped 3 bases and J dropped 5 bases, with 15 bases sitting between them. The CDR3 DNA sequence: TGCGCCAGCAGCCACGAACTGAAAAATCGAGATACGCAGTATTTT. Translating gives CASSHELKNRDTQYF.

The gene calls are TRBV2 and TRBJ2-1; tentatively, D is TRBD2 (5 bases). Germline lookup yields CDR1 SNHLY and CDR2 FYNNEI. This CDR3 spans 14 amino acids. Trimming took off 7 bases at V and 8 bases at J, with 18 bases between the two ends. CDR3 in DNA: TGTGCCAGCACCCAAAGGGCTAGCTTCGATGAGCAGTTCTTC. Translation gives CASTQRASFDEQFF. Drawing the rest from reference TRBV2 and TRBJ2-1, the complete variable domain is EPEVTQTPSHQVTQMGQEVILRCVPISNHLYFYWYRQILGQKVEFLVSFYNNEISEKSEIFDDQFSVERPDGSNFTLKIRSTKLEDSAMYFCASTQRASFDEQFFGPGTRLTVL.

This CDR3 reads CASSQDWLSITGELFF. The CDR3 DNA reads TGCGCCAGCAGCCAAGATTGGTTGTCTATCACCGGGGAGCTGTTTTTT. V and J are TRBV4-1 and TRBJ2-2; no clear D. The CDR3 extends over 16 amino acids. Germline loops: CDR1 MGHRA, CDR2 YSYEKL. The germline V and J ends were trimmed by 0 bases and 4 bases, with 12 bases remaining between them.

This clonotype has a handful of counts. The rearrangement joins TRBV20-1 to TRBJ2-3; D ambiguous. The germline V gene encodes CDR1 DFQATT and CDR2 SNEGSKA (reference sequence). CDR3 length equals 12 residues. Deletions cut 6 bases from V and 6 bases from J, with 13 bases between. The CDR3 loop is CSALGPGDTQYF. The CDR3 nucleotides are TGCAGTGCCCTAGGCCCCGGGGATACGCAGTATTTT.

This sequence joins TRBV19 and TRBJ2-1, with TRBD2 matching over 8 bases. Trimming cost V 4 bases and J 7 bases; bases outside gene matches: 9. The CDR3 sequence is 15 residues long. In germline, CDR1 is LNHDA, CDR2 SQIVND (reference sequence). CDR3 in amino acids: CASSRTSWRGNEQFF. The CDR3, as DNA: TGTGCCAGTAGTAGGACTAGCTGGCGGGGGAATGAGCAGTTCTTC.

This clonotype was detected only a few times. V usage is TRBV29-1 and J usage is TRBJ1-2; D possibly corresponds to TRBD1 (5 bases). The CDR3 sequence is 13 residues long. In germline, CDR1 is SQVTM, CDR2 ANQGSEA. V was clipped by 3 bases and J by 2 bases, with 10 bases between them. The CDR3, as DNA: TGCAGCGTTGAGAACAGGTTCAACTATGGCTACACCTTC. Translation: CSVENRFNYGYTF.

V is TRBV18 and J is TRBJ2-7; no clear D. Germline V gives CDR1 KGHSH, CDR2 LQKENI. Trimming left V 3 bases short and J 1 base short, with 10 bases between. This CDR3 has 14 amino acids. CDR3 residues: CASSPGRNSYEQYF. The CDR3, as DNA: TGTGCCAGCTCACCGGGAAGAAATTCCTACGAGCAGTACTTC.

The chain combines TRBV5-5 with TRBJ2-7; TRBD1 might be the D (6 bases). Germline CDR1 SGHKS, CDR2 YYEKEE (reference sequence). The CDR3 consists of 13 residues. The V end was cut by 3 bases, the J end by 6 bases, with 13 bases between. The CDR3 DNA reads TGTGCCAGCAGCTCTGACAGGCTCTCCGAGCAGTACGTC. Residues: CASSSDRLSEQYV.

In its sample, this clonotype was seen many times. The V call is TRBV27, the J call TRBJ1-2, with D maybe TRBD1 (5 bases). This CDR3 spans 16 amino acids. Trimming cost V 4 bases and J 5 bases, with 20 bases left between them. Germline assignment: CDR1 MNHEY and CDR2 SMNVEV (reference sequence). The CDR3 spells CASSSVLEGRSYGYTF. The DNA for the CDR3 is TGTGCCAGCAGTTCTGTCCTGGAGGGACGATCGTATGGCTACACCTTC.

This clonotype was counted only a few times. J is TRBJ1-2 and V is TRBV3-1; D remains unclear. V lost 4 bases to trimming and J lost 4 bases, with 16 bases between them. The CDR3 loop spans 15 amino acids. Germline lookup yields CDR1 LGHDT and CDR2 YNNKEL (reference sequence). The CDR3: CASSLGVGSLYGYTF. The CDR3 region has the DNA TGTGCCAGCAGCCTCGGTGTGGGGTCCCTCTATGGCTACACCTTC.

This clonotype was found a few times. CDR3 protein: CASRIGKDGVAFF. CDR3 sequence (DNA): TGTGCCAGCAGGATCGGGAAAGACGGCGTAGCTTTCTTT. This rearrangement joins TRBV6-1 to TRBJ1-1; D gene uncertain. The V gene's germline CDR1 is MNHNS and CDR2 SASEGT. This CDR3 is built from 13 residues. Trimming pared 6 bases from V and 10 bases from J, leaving 18 bases between.

V gene TRBV13 combines with J gene TRBJ1-1, with 9 bases aligning to TRBD1. The CDR3 sequence is 16 residues long. The germline V gene has CDR1 PRHDT and CDR2 FYEKMQ (reference sequence). The J segment lost 6 bases and the V segment lost 1 base, leaving 9 bases of the junction unmatched. This CDR3 is CASSLADRGGDAEAFF. In nucleotides, the CDR3 is TGTGCCAGCAGCTTAGCGGACAGGGGAGGGGACGCTGAAGCTTTCTTT.